Below, 11 T cell receptor beta chains from the same sample are listed, as sequenced in a study of cytomegalovirus exposure and HLA in healthy donors. It was with 60 Vbeta and 13 Jbeta primers that the PCR ran. Profiled with immunoSEQ multiplex PCR; TCRdb holds only in-frame clones, not every one. The sample lists roughly 140,000 clones; nearly 80% were seen once. Input material: PBMCs. The receptors originated from a male donor in good health and CMV-seronegative.

This clone has a handful of counts. This rearrangement joins TRBV7-3 to TRBJ1-1, with D perhaps matching TRBD1 (6 bases). This CDR3 is built from 15 residues. Germline V gives CDR1 SGHTA, CDR2 FQGTGA. V lost 5 bases and J lost 4, with 17 bases in between. The CDR3 nucleotides read TGTGCCAGCAGCGAAAAACTAGGGGGGGCCACTGAAGCTTTCTTT. Amino acids: CASSEKLGGATEAFF.

The rearrangement links TRBV5-4 to TRBJ1-2, with no clear D. The CDR3 runs to 12 residues. Germline loops: CDR1 SGHNT, CDR2 YYREEE (reference sequence). With 0 bases removed from V and 4 bases from J, the gap between germline ends came to 4 bases. CDR3 loop: CASSLDTYGYTF. The DNA for the CDR3 is TGTGCCAGCAGCTTGGACACCTATGGCTACACCTTC.

V gene TRBV4-1 combines with J gene TRBJ2-3, with 11 bases aligning to TRBD1. CDR1 and CDR2 (germline): MGHRA, YSYEKL. CDR3 length: 15 residues. V shed 5 bases and J 6 bases; nucleotides not matched to a gene: 7. The CDR3 region has the DNA TGCGCCAGCAGCGGATCCGGGACAGGGGGGGATACGCAGTATTTT. The encoded protein is CASSGSGTGGDTQYF.

This rearrangement joins TRBV6-1 to TRBJ1-2; 7 nucleotides line up with TRBD1. The germline CDR1 and CDR2 sequences are MNHNS and SASEGT. This CDR3 is 16 amino acids long. V lost 3 bases to trimming and J lost 6 bases; unmatched junction nucleotides: 13. This chain's CDR3 is CASSDNRGISVDGYTF. CDR3 sequence (DNA): TGTGCCAGCAGTGATAACAGGGGAATCTCGGTCGATGGCTACACCTTC.

This clone was observed once. The V and J genes are TRBV7-9 and TRBJ2-1, with 14 bases aligning to TRBD2. The CDR3 sequence is 18 residues long. J gave up 2 bases and V 2 bases, and 5 bases lay outside the gene matches. From germline, CDR1 is SEHNR and CDR2 FQNEAQ (reference sequence). The DNA of the CDR3 is TGTGCCAGCAGCTTACCGGGACTAGCGGGAGAGGCCTACAATGAGCAGTTCTTC. Translation gives CASSLPGLAGEAYNEQFF.

This CDR3 is CASSLAQGNTEAFF. CDR3 nucleotide sequence: TGCGCCAGCAGCTTGGCACAGGGTAACACTGAAGCTTTCTTT. V usage is TRBV5-1 and J usage is TRBJ1-1; possibly TRBD1 for D (6 bases). CDR3 length: 14 amino acids. Germline V gene sequence: CDR1 SGHRS, CDR2 YFSETQ. V lost 0 bases to trimming and J lost 2 bases, with 8 bases between them.

The genes are TRBV18 and TRBJ2-7, with 10 nucleotides matching TRBD2. This CDR3 is 13 amino acids long. The V gene's germline CDR1 is KGHSH and CDR2 LQKENI. Trimming took 5 bases from V and 6 from J; bases not matched to a gene: 4. CDR3 protein: CASSSQRGGEQYF. CDR3 nucleotide sequence: TGTGCCAGCTCATCACAGCGGGGGGGCGAGCAGTACTTC.

The chain recombines TRBV7-4 with TRBJ2-7; TRBD2 agrees at 9 bases. CDR1 SGHVT and CDR2 SQSDAQ come from the germline V gene. V dropped 1 base and J dropped 3; count of bases not matched to a gene: 10. This CDR3 region has 17 residues. Here the CDR3 DNA reads TGTGCCAGCAGCTTAGTGGGTAGCGGGGGCCGACGCTACGAGCAGTACTTC. It yields the protein CASSLVGSGGRRYEQYF.

The chain uses TRBV5-4 and TRBJ2-7; D possibly corresponds to TRBD2 (5 bases). Germline loops: CDR1 SGHNT, CDR2 YYREEE (reference sequence). This CDR3 spans 14 amino acids. Trimming took 2 bases from V and 5 from J, leaving 14 bases between them. The CDR3 sequence: CASSFGPGGDEQYF. In DNA form, the CDR3 reads TGTGCCAGCAGCTTTGGGCCTGGAGGCGACGAGCAGTACTTC.

The rearrangement joins TRBV4-1 to TRBJ2-7; 9 bases are shared with TRBD2. Germline V gene data show CDR1 as MGHRA and CDR2 as YSYEKL. This CDR3 contains 15 residues. Trimming cost V 4 bases and J 0 bases; bases outside gene matches: 4. CDR3 DNA: TGCGCCAGCAGCCCCTTTAGCGGGGGCTCCTACGAGCAGTACTTC. It yields the protein CASSPFSGGSYEQYF.

The chain has TRBV30 and TRBJ2-7; D possibly corresponds to TRBD2 (6 bases). From germline, CDR1 is GTSNPN and CDR2 SVGIG (reference sequence). V lost 3 bases to trimming and J lost 5 bases, with 11 bases between them. CDR3 length equals 12 residues. The CDR3 spells CAWSWGEDEQYF. The CDR3 nucleotides are TGTGCCTGGAGCTGGGGGGAGGACGAGCAGTACTTC. The full variable domain, rest sourced from reference TRBV30 and TRBJ2-7, is SQTIHQWPATLVQPVGSPLSLECTVEGTSNPNLYWYRQAAGRGLQLLFYSVGIGQISSEVPQNLSASRPQDRQFILSSKKLLLSDSGFYLCAWSWGEDEQYFGPGTRLTVT.